This TCR beta chain was profiled in a study of blood T cell repertoires in COVID-19. For the study at large: From T cells, B-cell-depleted T cells, or PBMCs came the material, which was cDNA or gDNA.

Sequenced by immunoSEQ multiplex PCR; TCRdb stores in-frame clones only, minus some. The sample holds about 120,000 clones, roughly 85% seen once. Germline V gene data show CDR1 as SGHRS and CDR2 as YFSETQ. CDR3 length: 14 residues. V dropped 7 bases and J dropped 2; count of bases not matched to a gene: 3. This clonotype was obtained from an elderly man with active or convalescent COVID-19. The chain has TRBV5-1 and TRBJ1-3; 10 bases fit TRBD1. The source material was peripheral blood. CDR3 loop: CASSGQGAGNTIYF. The CDR3 DNA is TGCGCCAGCTCTGGACAGGGGGCTGGAAACACCATATATTTT.